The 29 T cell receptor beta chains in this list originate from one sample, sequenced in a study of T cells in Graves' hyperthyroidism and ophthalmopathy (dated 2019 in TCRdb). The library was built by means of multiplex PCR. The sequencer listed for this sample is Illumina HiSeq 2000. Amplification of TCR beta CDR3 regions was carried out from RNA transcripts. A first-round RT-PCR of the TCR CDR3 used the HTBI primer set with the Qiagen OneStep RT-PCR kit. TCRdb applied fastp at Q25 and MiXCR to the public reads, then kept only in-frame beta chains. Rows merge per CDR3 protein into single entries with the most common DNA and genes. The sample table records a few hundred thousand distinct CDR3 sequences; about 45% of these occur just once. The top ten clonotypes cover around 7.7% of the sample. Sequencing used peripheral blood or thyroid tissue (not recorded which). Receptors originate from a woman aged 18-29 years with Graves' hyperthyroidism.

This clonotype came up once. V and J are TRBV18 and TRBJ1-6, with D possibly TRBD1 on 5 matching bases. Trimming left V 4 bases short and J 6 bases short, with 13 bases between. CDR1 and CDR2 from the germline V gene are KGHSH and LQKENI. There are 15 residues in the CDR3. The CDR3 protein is CASSLDVTANSPLHF. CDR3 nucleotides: TGTGCCAGCTCACTGGATGTGACAGCTAATTCACCCCTCCACTTT.

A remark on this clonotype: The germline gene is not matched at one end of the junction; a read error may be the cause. The CDR3 coding sequence is TGTGCCTGCAGCCCGGGACAGGGGCGCACTGAAGCTTTCTTT. Its protein product is CACSPGQGRTEAFF. This sequence joins TRBV5-8 and TRBJ1-1, with 10 bases lining up with TRBD1. Germline V lookup: CDR1 SGHTS, CDR2 YDEGEE. This CDR3 spans 14 amino acids. The whole variable domain, filled in from reference TRBV5-8 and TRBJ1-1, reads EAGVTQSPTHLIKTRGQQATLRCSPISGHTSVYWYQQALGLGLQFLLWYDEGEERNRGNFPPRFSGRQFPNYSSELNVNALELEDSALYLCACSPGQGRTEAFFGQGTRLTVV.

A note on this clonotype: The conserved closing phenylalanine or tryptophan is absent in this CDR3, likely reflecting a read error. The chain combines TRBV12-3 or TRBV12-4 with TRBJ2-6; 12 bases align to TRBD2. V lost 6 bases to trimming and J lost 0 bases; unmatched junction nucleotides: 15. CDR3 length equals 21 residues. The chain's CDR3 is CASRGERLAGALSSGANVLTP. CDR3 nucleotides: TGTGCCAGCAGGGGGGAAAGACTAGCGGGAGCCCTGAGCTCTGGGGCCAACGTCCTGACTCCA.

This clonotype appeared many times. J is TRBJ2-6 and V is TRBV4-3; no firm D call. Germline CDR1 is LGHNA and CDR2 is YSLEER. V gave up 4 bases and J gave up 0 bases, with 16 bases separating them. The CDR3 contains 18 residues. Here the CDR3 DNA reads TGCGCCAGCAGCCCCGAAAGGTCCTATTACTCTGGGGCCAACGTCCTGACTTTC. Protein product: CASSPERSYYSGANVLTF.

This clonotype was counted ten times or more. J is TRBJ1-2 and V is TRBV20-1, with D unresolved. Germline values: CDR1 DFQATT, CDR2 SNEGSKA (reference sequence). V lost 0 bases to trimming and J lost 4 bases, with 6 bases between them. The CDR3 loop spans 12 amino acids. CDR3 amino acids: CSAREAGYGYTF. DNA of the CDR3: TGCAGTGCTAGAGAGGCAGGCTATGGCTACACCTTC.

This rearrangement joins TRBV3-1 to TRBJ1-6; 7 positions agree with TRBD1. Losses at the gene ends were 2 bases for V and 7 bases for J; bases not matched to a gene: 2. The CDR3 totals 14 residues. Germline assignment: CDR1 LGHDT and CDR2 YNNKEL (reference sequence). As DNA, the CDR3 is TGTGCCAGCAGCCAACTAGGGGGCAATTCACCCCTCCACTTT. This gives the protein CASSQLGGNSPLHF.

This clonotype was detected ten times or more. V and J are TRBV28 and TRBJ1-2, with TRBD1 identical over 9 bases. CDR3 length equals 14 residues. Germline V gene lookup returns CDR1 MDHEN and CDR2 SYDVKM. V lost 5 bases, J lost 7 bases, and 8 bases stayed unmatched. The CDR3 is CASSETGGAGGYTF. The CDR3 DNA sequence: TGTGCCAGCAGTGAAACAGGGGGCGCCGGTGGCTACACCTTC.

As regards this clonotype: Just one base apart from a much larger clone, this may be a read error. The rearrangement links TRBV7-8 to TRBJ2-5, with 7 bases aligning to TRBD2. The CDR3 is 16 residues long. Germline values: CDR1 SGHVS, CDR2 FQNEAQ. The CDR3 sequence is CASSQDGTNAQETQYF. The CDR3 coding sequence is TGCGCCAGCAGCCAAGACGGGACTAACGCCCAAGAGACCCAGTACTTC.

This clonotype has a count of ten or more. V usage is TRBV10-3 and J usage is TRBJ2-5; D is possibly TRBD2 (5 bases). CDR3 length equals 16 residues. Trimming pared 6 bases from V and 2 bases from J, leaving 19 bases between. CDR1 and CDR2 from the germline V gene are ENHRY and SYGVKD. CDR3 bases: TGTGCCATCAGCGGGGTCCCCGCGGGCGATCAAGAGACCCAGTACTTC. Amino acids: CAISGVPAGDQETQYF.

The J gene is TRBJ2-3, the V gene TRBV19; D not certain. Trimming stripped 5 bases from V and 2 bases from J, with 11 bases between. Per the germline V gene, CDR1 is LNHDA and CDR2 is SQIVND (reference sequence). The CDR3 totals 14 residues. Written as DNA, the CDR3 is TGTGCCAGTAGTCCCAAGGCAGACACAGATACGCAGTATTTT. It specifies CASSPKADTDTQYF.

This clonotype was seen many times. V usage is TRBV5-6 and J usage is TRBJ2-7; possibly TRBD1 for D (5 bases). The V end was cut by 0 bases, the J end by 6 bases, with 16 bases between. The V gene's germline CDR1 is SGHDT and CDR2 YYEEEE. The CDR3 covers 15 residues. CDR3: CASSLEFGQGAEQYF. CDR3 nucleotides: TGTGCCAGCAGCTTGGAATTCGGCCAGGGTGCCGAGCAGTACTTC.

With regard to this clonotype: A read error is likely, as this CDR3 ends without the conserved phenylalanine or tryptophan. CDR3 region: CSVGEVPGALSYEQYL. DNA for the CDR3: TGCAGCGTCGGCGAGGTTCCGGGGGCGCTGTCCTACGAGCAGTACCTC. The rearrangement links TRBV29-1 to TRBJ2-7; tentatively, D is TRBD1 or TRBD2 (6 bases each). CDR3 length equals 16 residues. CDR1 and CDR2 from the germline V gene are SQVTM and ANQGSEA. V lost 6 bases and J 1 base, leaving 22 bases between the germline ends.

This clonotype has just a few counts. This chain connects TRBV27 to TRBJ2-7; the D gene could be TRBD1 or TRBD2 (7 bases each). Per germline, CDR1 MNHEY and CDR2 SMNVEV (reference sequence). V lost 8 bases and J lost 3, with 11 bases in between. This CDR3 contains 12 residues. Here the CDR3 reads CASQGGGYEQYF. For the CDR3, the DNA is TGTGCCAGCCAGGGGGGGGGCTACGAGCAGTACTTC.

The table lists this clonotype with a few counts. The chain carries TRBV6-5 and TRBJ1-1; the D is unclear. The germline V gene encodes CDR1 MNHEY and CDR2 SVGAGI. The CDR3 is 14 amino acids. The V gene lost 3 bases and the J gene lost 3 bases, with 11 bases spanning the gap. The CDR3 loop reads CASSYEHYYTEAFF. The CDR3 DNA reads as TGTGCCAGCAGTTATGAACATTACTACACTGAAGCTTTCTTT.

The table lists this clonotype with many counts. In DNA, the CDR3 is TGCGCCAGCAGCCAAGATCGGGCCGAAGAGACCCAGTACTTC. It is translated as CASSQDRAEETQYF. The chain employs TRBV4-3 and TRBJ2-5; no reliable D call. CDR3 length: 14 residues. Trimming shortened V by 0 bases and J by 3 bases, and 8 bases separated the two germline ends. Per the germline V gene, CDR1 is LGHNA and CDR2 is YSLEER.

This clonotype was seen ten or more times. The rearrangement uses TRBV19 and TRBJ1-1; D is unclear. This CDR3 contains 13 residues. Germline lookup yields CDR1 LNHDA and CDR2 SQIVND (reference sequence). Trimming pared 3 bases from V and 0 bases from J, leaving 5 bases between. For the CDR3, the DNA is TGTGCCAGTAGTATGTCCATGAACACTGAAGCTTTCTTT. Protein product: CASSMSMNTEAFF.

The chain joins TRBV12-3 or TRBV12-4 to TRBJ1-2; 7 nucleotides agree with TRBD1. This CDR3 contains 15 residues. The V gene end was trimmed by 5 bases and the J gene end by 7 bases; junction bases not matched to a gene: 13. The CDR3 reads CASSPTGAGLGGYTF. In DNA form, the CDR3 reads TGTGCCAGCAGTCCTACAGGGGCAGGGCTTGGTGGCTACACCTTC.

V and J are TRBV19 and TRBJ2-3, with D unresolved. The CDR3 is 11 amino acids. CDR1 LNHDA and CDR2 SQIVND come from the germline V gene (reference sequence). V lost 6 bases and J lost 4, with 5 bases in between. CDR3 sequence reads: CASSSADTQYF. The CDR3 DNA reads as TGTGCCAGTAGCTCCGCAGATACGCAGTATTTT.

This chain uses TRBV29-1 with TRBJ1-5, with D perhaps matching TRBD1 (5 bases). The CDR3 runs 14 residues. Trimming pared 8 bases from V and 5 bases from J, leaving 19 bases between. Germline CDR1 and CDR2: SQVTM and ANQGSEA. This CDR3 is CSLGSRAAHQPQHF. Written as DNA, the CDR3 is TGCAGCTTAGGGAGCAGGGCAGCTCATCAGCCCCAGCATTTT.

This CDR3 reads CAISGAGGNEHF. The CDR3 DNA follows: TGTGCCATCTCCGGGGCAGGGGGGAACGAGCATTTT. The rearrangement uses TRBV10-3 and TRBJ1-5, with 7 bases that match TRBD1. This CDR3 is 12 amino acids long. Germline trimming cut 8 bases from V and 14 bases from J; bases unmatched to any gene: 12. Germline loops: CDR1 ENHRY, CDR2 SYGVKD.

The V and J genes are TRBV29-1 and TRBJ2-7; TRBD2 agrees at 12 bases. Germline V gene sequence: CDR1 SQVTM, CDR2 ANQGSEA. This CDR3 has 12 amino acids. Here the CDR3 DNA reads TGCAGTCTAGCGGGAGGGAGCTACGAGCAGTACTTC. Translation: CSLAGGSYEQYF.

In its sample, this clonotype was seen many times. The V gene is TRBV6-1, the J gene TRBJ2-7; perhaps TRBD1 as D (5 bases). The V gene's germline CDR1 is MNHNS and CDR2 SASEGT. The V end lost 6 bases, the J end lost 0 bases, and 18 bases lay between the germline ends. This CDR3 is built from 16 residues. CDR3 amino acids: CASRDLRTPTSYEQYF. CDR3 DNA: TGTGCCAGCAGGGACCTTAGGACACCGACCTCCTACGAGCAGTACTTC.

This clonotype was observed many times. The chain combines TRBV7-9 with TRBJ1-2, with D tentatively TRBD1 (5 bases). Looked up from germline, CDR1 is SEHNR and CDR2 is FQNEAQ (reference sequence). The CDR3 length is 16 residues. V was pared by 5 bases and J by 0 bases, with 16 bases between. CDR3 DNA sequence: TGTGCCAGCAGCCAACGGCGACAGCTTTCTAACTATGGCTACACCTTC. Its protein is CASSQRRQLSNYGYTF.

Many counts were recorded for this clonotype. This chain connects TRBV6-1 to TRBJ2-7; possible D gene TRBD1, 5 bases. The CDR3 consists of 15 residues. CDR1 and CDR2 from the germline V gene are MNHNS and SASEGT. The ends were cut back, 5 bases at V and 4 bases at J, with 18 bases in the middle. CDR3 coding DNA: TGTGCCAGCAGTATCTCAGGGCGAGCCCTTTACGAGCAGTACTTC. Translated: CASSISGRALYEQYF.

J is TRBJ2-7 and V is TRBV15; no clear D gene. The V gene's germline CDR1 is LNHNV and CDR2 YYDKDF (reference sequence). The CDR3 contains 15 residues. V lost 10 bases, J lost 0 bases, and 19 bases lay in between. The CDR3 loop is CASSEWARTSYEQYF. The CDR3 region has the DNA TGTGCCAGCAGTGAGTGGGCGAGAACCTCCTACGAGCAGTACTTC.

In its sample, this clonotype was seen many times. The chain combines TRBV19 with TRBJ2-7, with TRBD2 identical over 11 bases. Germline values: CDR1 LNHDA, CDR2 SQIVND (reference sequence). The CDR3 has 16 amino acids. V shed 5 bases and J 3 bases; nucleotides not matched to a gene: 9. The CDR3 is CASSSGLAGFLYEQYF. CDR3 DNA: TGTGCCAGTAGTTCCGGACTAGCGGGTTTTCTCTACGAGCAGTACTTC.

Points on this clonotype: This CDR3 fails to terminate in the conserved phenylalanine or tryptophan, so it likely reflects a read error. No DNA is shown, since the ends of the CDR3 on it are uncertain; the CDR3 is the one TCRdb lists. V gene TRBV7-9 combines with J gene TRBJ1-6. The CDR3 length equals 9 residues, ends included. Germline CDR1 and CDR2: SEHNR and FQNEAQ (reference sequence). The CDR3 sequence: CASSLIGTS.

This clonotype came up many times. In DNA, the CDR3 is TGTGCCAGCAGTGTAAGTAGGGTCAACACTGAAGCTTTCTTT. It yields the protein CASSVSRVNTEAFF. The chain is built from TRBV2 and TRBJ1-1; unclear D gene. Germline CDR1 and CDR2: SNHLY and FYNNEI. This CDR3 is built from 14 residues. V was pared by 4 bases and J by 2 bases, with 11 bases between.

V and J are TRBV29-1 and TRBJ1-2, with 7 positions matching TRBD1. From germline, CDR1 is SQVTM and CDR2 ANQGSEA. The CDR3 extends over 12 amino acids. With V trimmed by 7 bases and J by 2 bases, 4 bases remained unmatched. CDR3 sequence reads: CSGTGKNYGYTF. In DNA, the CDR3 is TGCAGCGGGACAGGCAAAAACTATGGCTACACCTTC.